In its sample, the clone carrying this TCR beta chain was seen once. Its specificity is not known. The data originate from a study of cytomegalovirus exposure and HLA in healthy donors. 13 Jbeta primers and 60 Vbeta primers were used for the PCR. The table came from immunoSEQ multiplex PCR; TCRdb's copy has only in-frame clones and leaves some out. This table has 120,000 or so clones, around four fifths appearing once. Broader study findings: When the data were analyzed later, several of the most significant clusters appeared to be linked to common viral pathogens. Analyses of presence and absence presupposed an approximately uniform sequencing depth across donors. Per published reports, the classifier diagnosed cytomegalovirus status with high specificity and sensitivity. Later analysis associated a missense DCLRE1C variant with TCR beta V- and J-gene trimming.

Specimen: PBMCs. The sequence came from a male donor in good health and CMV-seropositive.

The CDR3 here is CASSLTGYDTEAFF. For the CDR3, the DNA is TGTGCCAGCAGCTTAACAGGGTACGACACTGAAGCTTTCTTT. J is TRBJ1-1 and V is TRBV5-6, with a weak D call TRBD1 (6 bases). The CDR3 is 14 residues long. Deletions cut 2 bases from V and 3 bases from J, with 11 bases between. Per the germline V gene, CDR1 is SGHDT and CDR2 is YYEEEE.